This entry lists 27 T cell receptor beta chains sequenced from one sample in a study of blood T cell repertoires in COVID-19. Assay: immunoSEQ multiplex PCR; the TCRdb copy retains only in-frame clones and omits some. The data contain fewer than 250,000 clones, around 84% of them seen just once; the ten biggest clones take up 10% to 13%. The specimen sequenced was peripheral blood. These receptors were obtained from an elderly woman with COVID-19, enrolled during active disease.

The rearrangement links TRBV3-1 (or the pseudogene TRBV3-2) to TRBJ2-7; 11 bases agree with TRBD2. This CDR3 has 14 residues. The germline CDR1 and CDR2 sequences are LGHDT and YNNKEL (reference sequence). V lost 4 bases, J lost 5 bases, and 4 bases stayed unmatched. CDR3 in DNA: TGTGCCAGCAGCCTTAGCGGGGGGGCCAACGAGCAGTACGTC. It codes for CASSLSGGANEQYV.

This clone turned up a few times. This rearrangement joins TRBV7-2 to TRBJ1-4; TRBD1 might be the D (5 bases). The CDR3 spans 15 residues. V was trimmed by 5 bases and J by 2 bases, leaving 12 bases between them. Germline loops: CDR1 SGHTA, CDR2 FQGNSA. This chain's CDR3 is CASSPPGLTNEKLFF. For the CDR3, the DNA is TGTGCCAGCAGCCCCCCGGGACTGACTAATGAAAAACTGTTTTTT.

This chain links TRBV6-5 with TRBJ1-6, with D possibly TRBD1 on 6 matching bases. CDR3 size: 15 residues. Deletions cut 10 bases from V and 7 bases from J, with 20 bases between. The germline V gene has CDR1 MNHEY and CDR2 SVGAGI. The CDR3 is CATEREGQGNSPLHF. The CDR3 DNA sequence: TGTGCCACCGAAAGGGAGGGGCAGGGGAATTCACCCCTCCACTTT.

A note on this clone: The same CDR3 is also encoded by other DNA sequences in this sample. The chain links TRBV28 to TRBJ1-2, with D perhaps TRBD1 (5 bases). The CDR3 is made up of 13 amino acids. Germline CDR1 reads MDHEN; CDR2 reads SYDVKM. Trimming removed 6 bases from V and 5 bases from J, with 13 bases in between. CDR3 amino acids: CASRPSGAYGYTF. CDR3 DNA: TGTGCCAGCAGACCCAGTGGGGCATATGGCTACACCTTC.

This chain uses TRBV5-4 with TRBJ1-1, with 7 positions matching TRBD1. In germline, CDR1 is SGHNT, CDR2 YYREEE (reference sequence). The CDR3 sequence is 15 residues long. The V and J ends lost 1 base and 1 base, in that order; junction bases with no gene match: 4. Here the CDR3 reads CASSLWRTGNTEAFF. The CDR3 DNA reads as TGTGCCAGCAGCTTGTGGAGGACAGGGAACACTGAAGCTTTCTTT.

The genes are TRBV10-2 and TRBJ1-6, with TRBD1 matching 7 bases. CDR1 is WSHSY, CDR2 SAAADI, per germline. V dropped 3 bases and J dropped 9; count of bases not matched to a gene: 5. CDR3 length equals 14 residues. The CDR3 DNA is TGCGCCAGCAGTGAAGGGGGCGGAAGTTCACCCCTCCACTTT. The encoded protein is CASSEGGGSSPLHF.

This chain joins TRBV18 and TRBJ1-2; TRBD1 might be the D (5 bases). Per the germline V gene, CDR1 is KGHSH and CDR2 is LQKENI. Trimming removed 3 bases from V and 2 bases from J, with 10 bases in between. CDR3 length: 14 amino acids. The CDR3 here is CASSPLDTNYGYTF. In DNA, the CDR3 is TGTGCCAGCTCACCCTTGGACACAAACTATGGCTACACCTTC.

The sample holds a few counts of this clone. The sample carries other DNA sequences with the same CDR3. V and J are TRBV20-1 and TRBJ1-1; weak D call: TRBD1 (5 bases). V gave up 6 bases and J gave up 1 base, with 6 bases separating them. This CDR3 has 11 residues. Per germline, CDR1 DFQATT and CDR2 SNEGSKA (reference sequence). CDR3: CSATGNTEAFF. CDR3 nucleotide sequence: TGCAGTGCCACAGGGAACACTGAAGCTTTCTTT.

The chain is built from TRBV21-1 and TRBJ2-2; the D call of TRBD1 is as the table states it, not checked on the DNA. TRBV21-1 corresponds to a pseudogene. The CDR3 sequence is 17 residues long. CDR3 protein: CASSWREGQENTGELFF. CDR3 in DNA: TGTGCCAGCAGCTGGCGCGAAGGACAGGAGAACACCGGGGAGCTGTTTTTT.

The V gene is TRBV7-8, the J gene TRBJ2-2; TRBD2 might be the D (6 bases). Germline V gives CDR1 SGHVS, CDR2 FQNEAQ. Trimming cost V 3 bases and J 6 bases, with 14 bases left between them. This CDR3 is 15 amino acids long. The CDR3 region has the DNA TGTGCCAGCAGCTTGCTCGGGGGAGGCCCCGGGGAGCTGTTTTTT. Its protein product is CASSLLGGGPGELFF.

The gene calls are TRBV27 and TRBJ1-2; tentatively, D is TRBD1 (5 bases). This CDR3 contains 15 residues. Deletions cut 5 bases from V and 5 bases from J, with 18 bases between. Germline CDR1 MNHEY, CDR2 SMNVEV (reference sequence). This chain's CDR3 is CASSDRQPRLYGYTF. The CDR3 DNA sequence: TGTGCCAGCAGTGACAGACAGCCTCGGCTATATGGCTACACCTTC.

The chain has TRBV2 and TRBJ2-7; 10 bases match TRBD2. V lost 8 bases, J lost 3 bases, and 4 bases stayed unmatched. Germline V gene sequence: CDR1 SNHLY, CDR2 FYNNEI. CDR3 length: 13 residues. This chain's CDR3 is CASAGTSDYEQYF. CDR3 sequence (DNA): TGTGCCAGCGCCGGGACTAGCGACTACGAGCAGTACTTC.

The chain has TRBV30 and TRBJ2-5; D not resolved. Looked up from germline, CDR1 is GTSNPN and CDR2 is SVGIG (reference sequence). The CDR3 extends over 10 amino acids. V lost 3 bases, J lost 6 bases, and 5 bases lay in between. The CDR3 sequence is CAWRTQTQYF. As DNA, the CDR3 is TGTGCCTGGAGGACACAGACCCAGTACTTC.

V and J are TRBV18 and TRBJ1-1; D ambiguous. CDR1 is KGHSH, CDR2 LQKENI, per germline. Trimming took off 4 bases at V and 10 bases at J, with 10 bases between the two ends. The CDR3 spans 11 residues. The CDR3 DNA reads as TGTGCCAGCTCACTAGAGGGTACAGCTTTCTTT. Translation gives CASSLEGTAFF.

J is TRBJ2-6 and V is TRBV5-1, with D tentatively TRBD2 (5 bases). The V gene lost 3 bases and the J gene lost 0 bases, with 13 bases spanning the gap. CDR1 SGHRS and CDR2 YFSETQ come from the germline V gene. The length of the CDR3 is 17 residues. This CDR3 reads CASSSRTVGSGANVLTF. The CDR3 DNA sequence: TGCGCCAGCAGCTCACGGACTGTTGGCTCTGGGGCCAACGTCCTGACTTTC.

The chain joins TRBV7-8 to TRBJ1-2, with TRBD1 matching over 9 bases. CDR1 and CDR2 (germline): SGHVS, FQNEAQ. The CDR3 consists of 15 residues. The V and J ends lost 3 bases and 2 bases, in that order; junction bases with no gene match: 4. The DNA for the CDR3 is TGTGCCAGCAGCTTCGGGGGGACAGGGAACTATGGCTACACCTTC. This sequence encodes CASSFGGTGNYGYTF.

V and J are TRBV10-3 and TRBJ1-3; D is unclear. CDR3 length: 17 amino acids. V dropped 9 bases and J dropped 2 bases, with 23 bases sitting between them. Germline lookup yields CDR1 ENHRY and CDR2 SYGVKD. CDR3 in DNA: TGTGCCATAGCAGTATCCGAGCGCCGGCCCACTGGAAACACCATATATTTT. Amino acid sequence: CAIAVSERRPTGNTIYF.

The chain is built from TRBV7-6 and TRBJ2-5, with 11 bases that match TRBD2. The CDR3 is 21 residues long. CDR1 SGHVS and CDR2 FNYEAQ come from the germline V gene. The V segment lost 0 bases and the J segment 0 bases; nucleotides outside the gene matches: 15. The CDR3 region has the DNA TGTGCCAGCAGCTTAGCTCCGCCCCTAGCGGGGGGCCCAATCCACCAAGAGACCCAGTACTTC. It yields the protein CASSLAPPLAGGPIHQETQYF.

The genes are TRBV3-1 (or the pseudogene TRBV3-2) and TRBJ1-2; 8 bases map to TRBD1. CDR1 LGHDT and CDR2 YNNKEL come from the germline V gene (reference sequence). V shed 4 bases, J shed 7 bases, and the junction held 5 bases outside the gene matches. The CDR3 runs to 13 residues. The DNA for the CDR3 is TGTGCCAGCAGCCTGACAGGGGACAGTGGCTACACCTTC. Protein sequence: CASSLTGDSGYTF.

On this clone itself: The germline gene is not matched at one end of the junction; a read error may be the cause. CDR3 DNA: TGTGCTAGCAGCTTAAATAGCGGGGGGCTCCAAGAGACCCAGTACTTC. As protein: CASSLNSGGLQETQYF. The genes are TRBV7-7 and TRBJ2-5; 10 bases are a match to TRBD2. Germline values: CDR1 SSHAT, CDR2 FNYEAQ (reference sequence). The CDR3 has 16 amino acids. Full variable domain (rest looked up from reference TRBV7-7 and TRBJ2-5): GAGVSQSPRYKVTKRGQDVTLRCDPISSHATLYWYQQALGQGPEFLTYFNYEAQPDKSGLPSDRFSAERPEGSISTLTIQRTEQRDSAMYRCASSLNSGGLQETQYFGPGTRLLVL.

The J gene is TRBJ1-3, the V gene TRBV3-1 (or the pseudogene TRBV3-2); maybe TRBD1 (5 bases). Trimming cost V 7 bases and J 4 bases, with 11 bases left between them. Germline V gene data show CDR1 as LGHDT and CDR2 as YNNKEL (reference sequence). There are 13 residues in the CDR3. The CDR3 region has the DNA TGTGCCAGCATGGGGGGAGCCGGAAACACCATATATTTT. It yields the protein CASMGGAGNTIYF.

This chain joins TRBV25-1 and TRBJ1-6; the D is unclear. CDR1 MGHDK and CDR2 SYGVNS come from the germline V gene. The CDR3 contains 15 residues. The ends were cut back, 5 bases at V and 7 bases at J, with 15 bases in the middle. CDR3 amino acids: CASSPLSGVNSPLHF. The DNA of the CDR3 is TGTGCCAGCAGTCCTCTAAGCGGGGTGAATTCACCCCTCCACTTT.

The rearrangement joins TRBV19 to TRBJ1-5, with TRBD1 as a possible D gene (5 bases). Germline CDR1 is LNHDA and CDR2 is SQIVND (reference sequence). Between the trimmed V and J ends, which lost 8 bases and 4 bases, there was a span of 12 bases. This CDR3 is 13 amino acids long. CDR3: CASGRGGNQPQHF. The CDR3 DNA reads TGTGCCAGTGGACGGGGGGGAAATCAGCCCCAGCATTTT.

V usage is TRBV5-1 and J usage is TRBJ1-2; D remains ambiguous. The ends were cut back, 7 bases at V and 3 bases at J, with 22 bases in the middle. CDR1 is SGHRS and CDR2 is YFSETQ in the germline V gene. The CDR3 sequence is 16 residues long. The CDR3 is CASGIEGPPLDYGYTF. CDR3 DNA: TGCGCCAGCGGAATCGAGGGCCCGCCCTTGGACTATGGCTACACCTTC.

The V call is TRBV5-4, the J call TRBJ2-3; D is possibly TRBD2 (5 bases). The CDR3 contains 16 residues. Trimming cost V 4 bases and J 2 bases, with 17 bases left between them. The V gene's germline CDR1 is SGHNT and CDR2 YYREEE (reference sequence). This chain's CDR3 is CASSPQRTVATDTQYF. For the CDR3, the DNA is TGTGCCAGCAGCCCCCAAAGGACTGTCGCCACAGATACGCAGTATTTT. The full variable domain, rest sourced from reference TRBV5-4 and TRBJ2-3, is ETGVTQSPTHLIKTRGQQVTLRCSSQSGHNTVSWYQQALGQGPQFIFQYYREEENGRGNFPPRFSGLQFPNYSSELNVNALELDDSALYLCASSPQRTVATDTQYFGPGTRLTVL.

This rearrangement joins TRBV30 to TRBJ1-2; 9 bases map to TRBD1. Germline lookup yields CDR1 GTSNPN and CDR2 SVGIG (reference sequence). J gave up 14 bases and V 0 bases, and 13 bases lay outside the gene matches. The CDR3 spans 14 residues. The CDR3 coding sequence is TGTGCCTGGAGTGTAGGGGGGACAGGGATCTTATCTACCTTC. This encodes CAWSVGGTGILSTF. The full variable domain, in which reference TRBV30 and TRBJ1-2 provide the parts outside the CDR3, is SQTIHQWPATLVQPVGSPLSLECTVEGTSNPNLYWYRQAAGRGLQLLFYSVGIGQISSEVPQNLSASRPQDRQFILSSKKLLLSDSGFYLCAWSVGGTGILSTFGSGTRLTVV.

The chain is built from TRBV2 and TRBJ1-5; the D gene is possibly TRBD1 (5 bases). This CDR3 region has 14 residues. Trimming shortened V by 2 bases and J by 7 bases, and 12 bases separated the two germline ends. Germline CDR1 is SNHLY and CDR2 is FYNNEI. The CDR3 loop reads CASSEQGSSQPQHF. The CDR3, as DNA: TGTGCCAGCAGTGAACAGGGTTCATCCCAGCCCCAGCATTTT.